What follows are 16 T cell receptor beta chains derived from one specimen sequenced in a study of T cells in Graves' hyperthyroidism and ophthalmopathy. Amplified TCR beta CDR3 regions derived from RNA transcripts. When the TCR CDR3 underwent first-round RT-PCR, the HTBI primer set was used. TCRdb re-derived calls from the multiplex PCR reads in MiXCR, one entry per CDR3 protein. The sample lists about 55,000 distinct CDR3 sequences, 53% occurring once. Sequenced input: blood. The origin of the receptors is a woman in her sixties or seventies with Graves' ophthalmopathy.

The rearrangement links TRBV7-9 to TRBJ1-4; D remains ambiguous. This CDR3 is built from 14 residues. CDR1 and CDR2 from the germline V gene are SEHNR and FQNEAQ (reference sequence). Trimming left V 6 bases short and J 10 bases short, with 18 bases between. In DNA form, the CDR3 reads TGTGCCAGCAGTTACTCAACGGGGTTGGGAAAACTGTTTTTT. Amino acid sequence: CASSYSTGLGKLFF.

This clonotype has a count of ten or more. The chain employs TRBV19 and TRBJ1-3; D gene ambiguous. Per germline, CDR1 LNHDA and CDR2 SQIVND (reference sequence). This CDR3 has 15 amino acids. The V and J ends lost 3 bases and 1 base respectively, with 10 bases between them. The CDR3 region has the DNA TGTGCCAGTAGTATGGCGCTTACTTCTGGAAACACCATATATTTT. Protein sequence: CASSMALTSGNTIYF.

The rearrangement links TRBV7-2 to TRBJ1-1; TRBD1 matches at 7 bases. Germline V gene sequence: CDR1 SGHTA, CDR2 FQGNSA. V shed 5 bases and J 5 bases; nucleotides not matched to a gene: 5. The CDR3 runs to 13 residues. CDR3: CASSEGQTTEAFF. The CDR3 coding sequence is TGTGCCAGCAGCGAGGGACAGACGACTGAAGCTTTCTTT.

CDR3 bases: TGTGCCAGCAGCCGCGGCTACACCTTC. It specifies CASSRGYTF. The J gene is TRBJ1-2, the V gene TRBV6-5, with unresolved D. V was cut by 6 bases and J by 8 bases, with 4 bases left in between. There are 9 residues in the CDR3. Germline-derived CDR1 and CDR2 are MNHEY and SVGAGI.

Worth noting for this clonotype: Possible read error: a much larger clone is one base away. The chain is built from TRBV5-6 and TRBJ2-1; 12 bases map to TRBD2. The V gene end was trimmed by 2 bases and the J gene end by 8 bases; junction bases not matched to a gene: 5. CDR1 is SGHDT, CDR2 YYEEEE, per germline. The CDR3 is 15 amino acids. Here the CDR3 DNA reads TGTGCCAGCAGCTTCAGGACTAGCGGGACGTATGAGCAGTTCTTC. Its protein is CASSFRTSGTYEQFF.

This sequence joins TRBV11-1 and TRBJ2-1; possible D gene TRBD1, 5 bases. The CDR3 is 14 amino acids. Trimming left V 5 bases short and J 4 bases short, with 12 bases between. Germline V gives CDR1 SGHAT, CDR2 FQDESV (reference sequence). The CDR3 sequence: CASSPQGRYNEQFF. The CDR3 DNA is TGTGCCAGCAGCCCGCAGGGCAGGTACAATGAGCAGTTCTTC.

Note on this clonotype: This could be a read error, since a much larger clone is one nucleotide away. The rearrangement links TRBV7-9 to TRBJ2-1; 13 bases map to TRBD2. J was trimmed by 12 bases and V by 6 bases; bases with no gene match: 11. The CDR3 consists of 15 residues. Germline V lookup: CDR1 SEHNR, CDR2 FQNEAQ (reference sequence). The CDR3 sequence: CASSPWTSGGTGQFF. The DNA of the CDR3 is TGTGCCAGCAGTCCCTGGACTAGCGGGGGTACTGGGCAGTTCTTC.

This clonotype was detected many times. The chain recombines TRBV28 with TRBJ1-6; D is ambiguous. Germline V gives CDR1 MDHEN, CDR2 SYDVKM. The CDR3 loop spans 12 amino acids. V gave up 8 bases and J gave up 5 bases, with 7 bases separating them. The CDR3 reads CASGPNNSPLHF. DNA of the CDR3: TGTGCCAGCGGCCCCAATAATTCACCCCTCCACTTT.

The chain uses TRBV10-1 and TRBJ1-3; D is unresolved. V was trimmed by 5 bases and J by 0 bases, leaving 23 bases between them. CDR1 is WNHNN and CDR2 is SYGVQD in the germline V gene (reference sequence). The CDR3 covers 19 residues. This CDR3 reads CASSSPGFTGFSSGNTIYF. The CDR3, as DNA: TGCGCCAGCAGTTCCCCGGGGTTTACCGGTTTTTCCTCTGGAAACACCATATATTTT.

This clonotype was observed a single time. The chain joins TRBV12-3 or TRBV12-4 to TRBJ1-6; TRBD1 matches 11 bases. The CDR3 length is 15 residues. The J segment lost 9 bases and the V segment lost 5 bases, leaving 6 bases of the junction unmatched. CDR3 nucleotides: TGTGCCAGCAGTCGCGGGACAGGGGGAGGTTCACCCCTCCACTTT. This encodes CASSRGTGGGSPLHF.

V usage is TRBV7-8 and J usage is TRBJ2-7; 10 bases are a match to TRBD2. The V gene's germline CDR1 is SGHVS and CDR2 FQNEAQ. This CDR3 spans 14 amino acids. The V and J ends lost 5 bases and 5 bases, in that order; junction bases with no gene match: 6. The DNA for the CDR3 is TGTGCCAGCAGCCCCTCGGGACTAGCGAACGAGCAGTACTTC. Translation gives CASSPSGLANEQYF.

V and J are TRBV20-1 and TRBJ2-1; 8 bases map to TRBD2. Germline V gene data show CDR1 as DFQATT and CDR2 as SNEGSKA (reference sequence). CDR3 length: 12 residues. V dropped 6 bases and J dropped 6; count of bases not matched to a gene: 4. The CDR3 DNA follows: TGCAGTGCAGGGGCGGGGGGCAATGAGCAGTTCTTC. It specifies CSAGAGGNEQFF.

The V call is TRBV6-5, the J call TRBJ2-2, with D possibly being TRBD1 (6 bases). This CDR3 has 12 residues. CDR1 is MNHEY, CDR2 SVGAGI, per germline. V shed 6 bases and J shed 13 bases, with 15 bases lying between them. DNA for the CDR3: TGTGCCAGCAGACGGGACAAGGCACGGCTGTTTTTT. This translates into CASRRDKARLFF.

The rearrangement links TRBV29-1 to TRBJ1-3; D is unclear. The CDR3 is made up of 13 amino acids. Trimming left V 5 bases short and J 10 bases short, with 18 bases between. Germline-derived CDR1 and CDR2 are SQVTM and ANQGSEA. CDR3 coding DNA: TGCAGCGTTACCCTAGGCCAACCCCGGACCATATATTTT. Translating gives CSVTLGQPRTIYF. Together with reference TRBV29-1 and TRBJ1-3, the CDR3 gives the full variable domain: SAVISQKPSRDICQRGTSLTIQCQVDSQVTMMFWYRQQPGQSLTLIATANQGSEATYESGFVIDKFPISRPNLTFSTLTVSNMSPEDSSIYLCSVTLGQPRTIYFGEGSWLTVV.

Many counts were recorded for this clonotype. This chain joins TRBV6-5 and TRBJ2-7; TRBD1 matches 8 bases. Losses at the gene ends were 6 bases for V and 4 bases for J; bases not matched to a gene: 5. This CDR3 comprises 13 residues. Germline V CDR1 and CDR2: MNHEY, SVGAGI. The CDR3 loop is CASRETGVYEQYF. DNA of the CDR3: TGTGCCAGCAGAGAGACAGGGGTGTACGAGCAGTACTTC.

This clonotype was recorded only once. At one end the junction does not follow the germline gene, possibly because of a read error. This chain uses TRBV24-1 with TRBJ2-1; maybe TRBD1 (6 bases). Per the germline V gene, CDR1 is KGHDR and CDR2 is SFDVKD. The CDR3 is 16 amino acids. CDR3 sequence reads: CATSDGQTSAYNERFF. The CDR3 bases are TGTGCCACCAGTGATGGACAGACGAGTGCGTACAATGAGCGGTTCTTC.